The 31 T cell receptor beta chains listed next were all sequenced from one sample in a study of blood T cell repertoires in COVID-19. The data were produced by immunoSEQ multiplex PCR, yet TCRdb's version contains in-frame clones alone and is incomplete. The data contain about 140,000 clones, around 89% of them seen just once; the ten biggest clones take up approximately 3%. The sample consisted of peripheral blood. All receptors derive from a woman aged 55-70 years with active COVID-19.

This clone was seen a single time. The V and J genes are TRBV28 and TRBJ2-3, with TRBD2 identical over 12 bases. The germline CDR1 and CDR2 sequences are MDHEN and SYDVKM. Trimming cost V 4 bases and J 3 bases; bases outside gene matches: 8. The CDR3 runs 17 residues. In DNA form, the CDR3 reads TGTGCCAGCAGTTCCCCTCGACTAGCGGGAGAAACAGATACGCAGTATTTT. It translates to CASSSPRLAGETDTQYF.

The chain uses TRBV7-6 and TRBJ2-1; TRBD2 aligns across 14 bases. Germline V gives CDR1 SGHVS, CDR2 FNYEAQ. The CDR3 sequence is 17 residues long. Trimming at V came to 0 bases and at J to 10 bases, leaving 8 bases not matched to a gene. CDR3 in amino acids: CASSLARLAGGTVEQFF. The CDR3 DNA reads as TGTGCCAGCAGCTTAGCGCGACTAGCGGGAGGGACGGTGGAGCAGTTCTTC.

The chain joins TRBV7-9 to TRBJ1-5; D possibly corresponds to TRBD1 (6 bases). The V and J ends lost 7 bases and 2 bases respectively, with 18 bases between them. Germline V gene lookup returns CDR1 SEHNR and CDR2 FQNEAQ (reference sequence). The CDR3 has 16 amino acids. DNA for the CDR3: TGTGCCAGCACTAAAGGGGGGGAATTCGGCAATCAGCCCCAGCATTTT. Amino acid sequence: CASTKGGEFGNQPQHF.

The chain links TRBV4-2 to TRBJ1-1, with D tentatively TRBD1 (5 bases). Trimming removed 1 base at V and 2 bases at J, with 8 bases between. Germline loops: CDR1 LGHNA, CDR2 YNFKEQ. This CDR3 comprises 14 residues. CDR3 protein: CASSQGGSNTEAFF. The CDR3 nucleotides read TGTGCCAGCAGCCAAGGGGGCAGTAACACTGAAGCTTTCTTT.

This clone was seen more than once but under ten times. This chain uses TRBV24-1 with TRBJ2-7, with 7 bases aligning to TRBD1. There are 13 residues in the CDR3. V was pared by 10 bases and J by 0 bases, with 5 bases of the junction left unmatched. The germline gives CDR1 KGHDR, CDR2 SFDVKD. The CDR3 DNA is TGTGCCACAAGCCGGGACAGCTCCTACGAGCAGTACTTC. This sequence encodes CATSRDSSYEQYF.

This chain links TRBV19 with TRBJ2-2, with 13 bases lining up with TRBD2. Germline loops: CDR1 LNHDA, CDR2 SQIVND (reference sequence). J was trimmed by 6 bases and V by 6 bases; bases with no gene match: 4. The CDR3 sequence is 15 residues long. The CDR3 is CASSRGLAGAGELFF. CDR3 DNA sequence: TGTGCCAGTAGCCGTGGACTAGCGGGAGCCGGGGAGCTGTTTTTT.

V and J are TRBV6-6 and TRBJ1-4; 10 positions match TRBD1. With 6 bases clipped from V and 8 bases from J, the junction kept 12 bases outside the gene matches. The germline gives CDR1 MNHNY, CDR2 SVGAGI (reference sequence). The CDR3 is 16 residues long. Written as DNA, the CDR3 is TGTGCCAGCAGCCAAAGAAGACAGGGGGCGCAAGAAAAACTGTTTTTT. This codes for CASSQRRQGAQEKLFF.

The rearrangement joins TRBV5-5 to TRBJ1-1, with 7 nucleotides matching TRBD1. The CDR3 has 13 residues. Germline V gene lookup returns CDR1 SGHKS and CDR2 YYEKEE (reference sequence). Trimming at V came to 4 bases and at J to 5 bases, leaving 5 bases not matched to a gene. The chain's CDR3 is CASSTTGRTEAFF. The CDR3 DNA follows: TGTGCCAGCAGCACGACAGGGAGGACTGAAGCTTTCTTT.

This rearrangement joins TRBV19 to TRBJ2-2, with TRBD1 identical over 7 bases. Germline V lookup: CDR1 LNHDA, CDR2 SQIVND (reference sequence). Germline trimming cut 4 bases from V and 2 bases from J; bases unmatched to any gene: 4. CDR3 size: 15 residues. CDR3 sequence reads: CASSTGQVNTGELFF. The CDR3 DNA reads TGTGCCAGTAGTACCGGACAGGTCAACACCGGGGAGCTGTTTTTT. The whole variable domain, filled in from reference TRBV19 and TRBJ2-2, reads DGGITQSPKYLFRKEGQNVTLSCEQNLNHDAMYWYRQDPGQGLRLIYYSQIVNDFQKGDIAEGYSVSREKKESFPLTVTSAQKNPTAFYLCASSTGQVNTGELFFGEGSRLTVL.

The chain links TRBV14 to TRBJ2-6; 10 bases map to TRBD2. The CDR3 covers 18 residues. V shed 4 bases, J shed 2 bases, and the junction held 8 bases outside the gene matches. CDR1 is SGHDN and CDR2 is FVKESK in the germline V gene. The CDR3 coding sequence is TGTGCCAGCAGCCTACTCAGCGGGAGGGCCACTGGGGCCAACGTCCTGACTTTC. This translates into CASSLLSGRATGANVLTF. Complete variable domain (other parts from reference TRBV14 and TRBJ2-6): EAGVTQFPSHSVIEKGQTVTLRCDPISGHDNLYWYRRVMGKEIKFLLHFVKESKQDESGMPNNRFLAERTGGTYSTLKVQPAELEDSGVYFCASSLLSGRATGANVLTFGAGSRLTVL.

In its sample, this clone was seen once. The chain links TRBV5-1 to TRBJ2-3; maybe TRBD1 (6 bases). Germline V gene lookup returns CDR1 SGHRS and CDR2 YFSETQ. The CDR3 covers 15 residues. V lost 6 bases and J lost 3, with 17 bases in between. DNA for the CDR3: TGCGCCAGCAACAGGGACCGACTAACAACAGATACGCAGTATTTT. Translating it yields CASNRDRLTTDTQYF.

The CDR3 loop is CASSLGQGGKTQYF. The CDR3, as DNA: TGCGCCAGCAGCTTGGGACAGGGTGGAAAGACCCAGTACTTC. The J gene is TRBJ2-5, the V gene TRBV5-1; 7 nucleotides align to TRBD1. Germline values: CDR1 SGHRS, CDR2 YFSETQ. Trimming removed 0 bases from V and 6 bases from J; junction bases left unmatched: 5. There are 14 residues in the CDR3.

The rearrangement uses TRBV28 and TRBJ2-5, with 10 bases fitting TRBD1. CDR1 MDHEN and CDR2 SYDVKM come from the germline V gene. The V segment lost 5 bases and the J segment 6 bases; nucleotides outside the gene matches: 12. The CDR3 loop spans 16 amino acids. As DNA, the CDR3 is TGTGCCAGCAGTCCGCGGACAGGGGGGATTCAGAAGACCCAGTACTTC. Protein: CASSPRTGGIQKTQYF.

The chain combines TRBV7-2 with TRBJ1-4, with 7 nucleotides matching TRBD1. Germline V gene data show CDR1 as SGHTA and CDR2 as FQGNSA. Losses at the gene ends were 1 base for V and 7 bases for J; bases not matched to a gene: 6. CDR3 length: 15 residues. In DNA form, the CDR3 reads TGTGCCAGCAGCTTAGTATCCAGGGGGAGTGAAAAACTGTTTTTT. Translation gives CASSLVSRGSEKLFF. Full variable domain (missing parts from reference TRBV7-2 and TRBJ1-4): GAGVSQSPSNKVTEKGKDVELRCDPISGHTALYWYRQSLGQGLEFLIYFQGNSAPDKSGLPSDRFSAERTGGSVSTLTIQRTQQEDSAVYLCASSLVSRGSEKLFFGSGTQLSVL.

The rearrangement uses TRBV7-2 and TRBJ2-1; TRBD1 matches at 10 bases. The germline gives CDR1 SGHTA, CDR2 FQGNSA. CDR3 length: 17 residues. Trimming removed 5 bases from V and 5 bases from J; junction bases left unmatched: 12. The chain's CDR3 is CASSIPGQGIFNNEQFF. The CDR3, as DNA: TGTGCCAGCAGCATTCCGGGACAGGGGATATTCAACAATGAGCAGTTCTTC.

This chain connects TRBV4-1 to TRBJ1-5; D gene ambiguous. V was cut by 0 bases and J by 0 bases, with 9 bases left in between. Germline CDR1 and CDR2: MGHRA and YSYEKL. The CDR3 length is 16 residues. In DNA form, the CDR3 reads TGCGCCAGCAGCCAAGAAGCGGTCCATAGCAATCAGCCCCAGCATTTT. Residues: CASSQEAVHSNQPQHF.

V gene TRBV18 combines with J gene TRBJ2-3; D might be TRBD1 (5 bases). CDR3 length: 16 residues. Trimming took off 0 bases at V and 0 bases at J, with 10 bases between the two ends. CDR1 KGHSH and CDR2 LQKENI come from the germline V gene. In DNA, the CDR3 is TGTGCCAGCTCACCACCGAACAGGTTGAGCACAGATACGCAGTATTTT. Amino acid sequence: CASSPPNRLSTDTQYF.

The V call is TRBV28, the J call TRBJ1-3; D unclear. The ends were cut back, 11 bases at V and 4 bases at J, with 9 bases in the middle. Germline CDR1 and CDR2: MDHEN and SYDVKM. The CDR3 runs 11 residues. The CDR3 DNA reads TGTGCCTCCGAGGCCGGAAACACCATATATTTT. This codes for CASEAGNTIYF.

V is TRBV9 and J is TRBJ2-7; 8 bases are a match to TRBD2. Germline values: CDR1 SGDLS, CDR2 YYNGEE. J was trimmed by 6 bases and V by 4 bases; bases with no gene match: 6. This CDR3 is built from 13 residues. The CDR3 nucleotides read TGTGCCAGCAGCCCACGACTAGCGTCCGAGCAGTACTTC. It yields the protein CASSPRLASEQYF.

This chain connects TRBV3-1 (or the pseudogene TRBV3-2) to TRBJ2-2; the D gene is possibly TRBD2 (5 bases). V gave up 3 bases and J gave up 4 bases, with 15 bases separating them. The V gene's germline CDR1 is LGHDT and CDR2 YNNKEL (reference sequence). The CDR3 extends over 16 amino acids. The CDR3 DNA sequence: TGTGCCAGCAGCCAGAGCGGCGGCCGACTCACCGGGGAGCTGTTTTTT. This codes for CASSQSGGRLTGELFF.

The rearrangement uses TRBV4-1 and TRBJ2-1, with 9 bases matching TRBD1. In germline, CDR1 is MGHRA, CDR2 YSYEKL. The CDR3 runs 16 residues. V trimming: 6 bases; J trimming: 5 bases; junction bases outside the gene matches: 11. The CDR3 region is CASRDPRDRVHNEQFF. Here the CDR3 DNA reads TGCGCCAGCAGGGACCCACGGGACAGGGTTCACAATGAGCAGTTCTTC.

V usage is TRBV5-4 and J usage is TRBJ2-1; the D is unclear. V lost 0 bases, J lost 4 bases, and 5 bases lay in between. The CDR3 length is 13 residues. Germline V gene sequence: CDR1 SGHNT, CDR2 YYREEE (reference sequence). The CDR3 DNA reads as TGTGCCAGCAGCTTGGACAGATACAATGAGCAGTTCTTC. This sequence encodes CASSLDRYNEQFF.

The V gene is TRBV6-4, the J gene TRBJ1-3; D is ambiguous. The CDR3 sequence is 18 residues long. Germline V gene lookup returns CDR1 MRHNA and CDR2 SNTAGT. With 2 bases removed from V and 0 bases from J, the gap between germline ends came to 17 bases. The CDR3 nucleotides are TGTGCCAGCAGTGACCAAGACTCATCCCTGGACTCTGGAAACACCATATATTTT. It specifies CASSDQDSSLDSGNTIYF.

The chain combines TRBV19 with TRBJ2-5; unclear D gene. Germline CDR1 is LNHDA and CDR2 is SQIVND (reference sequence). The CDR3 spans 11 residues. DNA for the CDR3: TGTGCTTCAGGTCCCCGAGAGACCCAGTACTTC. This sequence encodes CASGPRETQYF.

The V gene is TRBV6-2 or TRBV6-3, the J gene TRBJ1-5; D is perhaps TRBD1 (5 bases). Per germline, CDR1 MNHEY and CDR2 SVGEGT. The CDR3 is 17 amino acids. Trimming pared 0 bases from V and 4 bases from J, leaving 16 bases between. The CDR3 is CASSYSARGSGNQPQHF. CDR3 nucleotides: TGTGCCAGCAGTTACTCGGCTCGGGGGTCCGGGAATCAGCCCCAGCATTTT.

V and J are TRBV2 and TRBJ1-1; D uncertain. This CDR3 comprises 13 residues. CDR1 is SNHLY and CDR2 is FYNNEI in the germline V gene. Trimming took off 6 bases at V and 2 bases at J, with 10 bases between the two ends. CDR3 nucleotides: TGTGCCAGCAGCCAACAAGTAAACACTGAAGCTTTCTTT. Translation: CASSQQVNTEAFF.

The rearrangement links TRBV4-2 to TRBJ2-5; D gene ambiguous. The CDR3 is 14 amino acids. The V end lost 1 base, the J end lost 4 bases, and 10 bases lay between the germline ends. Germline V gene lookup returns CDR1 LGHNA and CDR2 YNFKEQ. CDR3 in DNA: TGTGCCAGCAGCCAAGGGCGAGCAGGAGAGACCCAGTACTTC. Translation: CASSQGRAGETQYF.

The chain employs TRBV3-1 (or the pseudogene TRBV3-2) and TRBJ1-3, with 7 bases aligning to TRBD1. Germline CDR1 reads LGHDT; CDR2 reads YNNKEL (reference sequence). CDR3 length: 17 amino acids. The junction had 11 bases not matched to a gene; V was cut back by 6 bases and J by 0 bases. CDR3 nucleotides: TGTGCCAGCAGTAATAACAGGGGACCGAGCTCTGGAAACACCATATATTTT. It encodes CASSNNRGPSSGNTIYF.

The chain uses TRBV4-1 and TRBJ2-3; 12 bases are a match to TRBD2. V trimming: 2 bases; J trimming: 4 bases; junction bases outside the gene matches: 7. This CDR3 has 17 amino acids. CDR1 and CDR2 (germline): MGHRA, YSYEKL. Here the CDR3 DNA reads TGCGCCAGCAGCCAACGCCTAGCGGGAGGGCCATCAGATACGCAGTATTTT. It specifies CASSQRLAGGPSDTQYF.

This sequence joins TRBV29-1 and TRBJ1-1, with a weak D call TRBD1 (6 bases). Germline V gives CDR1 SQVTM, CDR2 ANQGSEA. The CDR3 consists of 12 residues. V was clipped by 6 bases and J by 3 bases, with 11 bases between them. The CDR3 sequence: CSVVHRDTEAFF. The DNA for the CDR3 is TGCAGCGTCGTCCACAGGGACACTGAAGCTTTCTTT.

This clone has just one count. This sequence joins TRBV19 and TRBJ2-7; 8 bases match TRBD1. V lost 3 bases, J lost 5 bases, and 9 bases stayed unmatched. There are 15 residues in the CDR3. CDR1 is LNHDA and CDR2 is SQIVND in the germline V gene (reference sequence). Written as DNA, the CDR3 is TGTGCCAGTAGTATCGGACAGGGAAGGTTCCACGAGCAGTACTTC. This encodes CASSIGQGRFHEQYF.